The count of the clone carrying this T cell receptor beta chain is one. The CDR3 loop spans 18 amino acids. The germline V gene has CDR1 SGHVS and CDR2 FQNEAQ. The ends were cut back, 5 bases at V and 4 bases at J, with 21 bases in the middle. This sample is part of a study of blood T cell repertoires in COVID-19. Across the study: Nucleic acid was either cDNA or gDNA, and it came from T cells, B-cell-depleted T cells, or PBMCs.

Assay: immunoSEQ multiplex PCR; the TCRdb copy retains only in-frame clones and omits some. In the table there are more than 65,000 clones, roughly 89% of which are singletons. Sequencing was performed on peripheral blood. The source of this sequence is a woman aged 45-65 years with acute or convalescent COVID-19. The chain is built from TRBV7-8 and TRBJ2-6, with TRBD2 as a possible D gene (7 bases). CDR3 sequence: CASSPVFGRGRGANVLTF. CDR3 sequence (DNA): TGTGCCAGCAGCCCAGTTTTTGGGCGGGGGCGCGGGGCCAACGTCCTGACTTTC.